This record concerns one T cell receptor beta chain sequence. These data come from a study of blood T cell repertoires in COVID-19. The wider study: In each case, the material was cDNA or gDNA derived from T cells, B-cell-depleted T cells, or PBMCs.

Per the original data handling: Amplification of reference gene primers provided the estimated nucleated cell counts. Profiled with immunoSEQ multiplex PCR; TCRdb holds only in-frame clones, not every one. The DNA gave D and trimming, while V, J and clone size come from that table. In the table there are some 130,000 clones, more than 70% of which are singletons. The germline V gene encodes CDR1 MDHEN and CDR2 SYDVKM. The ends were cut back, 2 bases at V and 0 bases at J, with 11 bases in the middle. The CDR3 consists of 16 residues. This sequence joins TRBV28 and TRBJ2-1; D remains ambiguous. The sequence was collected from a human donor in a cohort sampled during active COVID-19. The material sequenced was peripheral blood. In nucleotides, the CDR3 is TGTGCCAGCAGTTTAACCGACTTACGCTCCTACAATGAGCAGTTCTTC. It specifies CASSLTDLRSYNEQFF.